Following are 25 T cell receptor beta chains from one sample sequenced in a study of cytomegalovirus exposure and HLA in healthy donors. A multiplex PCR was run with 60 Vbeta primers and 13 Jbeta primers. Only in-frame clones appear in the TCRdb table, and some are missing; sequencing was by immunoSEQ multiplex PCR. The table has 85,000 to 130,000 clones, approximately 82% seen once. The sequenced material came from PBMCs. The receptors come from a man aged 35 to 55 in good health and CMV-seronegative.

CDR3 coding DNA: TGCGCCAGCAGATCCGGGACTAGCGAGAAAGAGACCCAGTACTTC. It specifies CASRSGTSEKETQYF. This chain uses TRBV5-1 with TRBJ2-5; 10 bases fit TRBD2. The CDR3 extends over 15 amino acids. The germline CDR1 and CDR2 sequences are SGHRS and YFSETQ. Germline trimming cut 5 bases from V and 3 bases from J; bases unmatched to any gene: 7.

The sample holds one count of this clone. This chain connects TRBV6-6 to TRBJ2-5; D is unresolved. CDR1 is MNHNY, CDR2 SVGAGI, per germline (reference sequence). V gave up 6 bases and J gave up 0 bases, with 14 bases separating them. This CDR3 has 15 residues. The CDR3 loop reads CASRPQEVYQETQYF. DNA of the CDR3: TGTGCCAGCAGGCCTCAAGAGGTGTACCAAGAGACCCAGTACTTC.

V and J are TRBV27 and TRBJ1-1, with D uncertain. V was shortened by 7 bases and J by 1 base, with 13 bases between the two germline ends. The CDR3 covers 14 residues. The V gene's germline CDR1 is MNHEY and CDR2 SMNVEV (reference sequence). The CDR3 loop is CASKRPGWNTEAFF. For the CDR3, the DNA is TGTGCCAGCAAACGGCCAGGATGGAACACTGAAGCTTTCTTT.

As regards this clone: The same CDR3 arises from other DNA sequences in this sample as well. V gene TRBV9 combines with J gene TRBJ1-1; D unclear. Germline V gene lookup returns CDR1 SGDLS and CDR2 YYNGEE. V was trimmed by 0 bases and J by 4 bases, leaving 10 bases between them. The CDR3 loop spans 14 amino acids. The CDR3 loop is CASSVAGEGTEAFF. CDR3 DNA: TGTGCCAGCAGCGTAGCAGGCGAGGGCACTGAAGCTTTCTTT.

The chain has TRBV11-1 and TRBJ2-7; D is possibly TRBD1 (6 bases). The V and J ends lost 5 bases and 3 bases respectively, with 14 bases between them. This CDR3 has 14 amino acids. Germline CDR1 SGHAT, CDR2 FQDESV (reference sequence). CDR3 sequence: CASSRGQNLYEQYF. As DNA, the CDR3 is TGTGCCAGCAGCCGAGGACAGAACCTCTACGAGCAGTACTTC.

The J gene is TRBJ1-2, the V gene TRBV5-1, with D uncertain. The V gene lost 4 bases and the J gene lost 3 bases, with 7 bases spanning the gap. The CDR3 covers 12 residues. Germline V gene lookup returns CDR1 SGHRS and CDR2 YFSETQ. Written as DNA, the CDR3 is TGCGCCAGCAGCAAGTCAGACTATGGCTACACCTTC. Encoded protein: CASSKSDYGYTF. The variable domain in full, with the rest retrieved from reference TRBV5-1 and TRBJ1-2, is KAGVTQTPRYLIKTRGQQVTLSCSPISGHRSVSWYQQTPGQGLQFLFEYFSETQRNKGNFPGRFSGRQFSNSRSEMNVSTLELGDSALYLCASSKSDYGYTFGSGTRLTVV.

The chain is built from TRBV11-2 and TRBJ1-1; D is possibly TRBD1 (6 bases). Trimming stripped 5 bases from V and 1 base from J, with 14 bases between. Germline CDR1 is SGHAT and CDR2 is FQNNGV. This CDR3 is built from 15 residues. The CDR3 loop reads CASSLLTGTNTEAFF. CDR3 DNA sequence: TGTGCCAGCAGCCTCCTGACAGGAACGAACACTGAAGCTTTCTTT.

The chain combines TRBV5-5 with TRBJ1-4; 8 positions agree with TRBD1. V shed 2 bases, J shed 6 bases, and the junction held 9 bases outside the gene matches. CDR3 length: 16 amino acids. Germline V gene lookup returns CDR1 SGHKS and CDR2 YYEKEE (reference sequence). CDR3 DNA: TGTGCCAGCAGCTTTACCCCGGGACAGGCGCATGAAAAACTGTTTTTT. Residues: CASSFTPGQAHEKLFF.

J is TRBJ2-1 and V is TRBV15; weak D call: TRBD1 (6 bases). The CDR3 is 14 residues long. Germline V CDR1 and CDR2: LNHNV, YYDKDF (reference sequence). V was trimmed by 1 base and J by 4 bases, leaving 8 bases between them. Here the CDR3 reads CATSRAQGYNEQFF. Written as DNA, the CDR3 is TGTGCCACCAGCAGAGCCCAGGGGTACAATGAGCAGTTCTTC.

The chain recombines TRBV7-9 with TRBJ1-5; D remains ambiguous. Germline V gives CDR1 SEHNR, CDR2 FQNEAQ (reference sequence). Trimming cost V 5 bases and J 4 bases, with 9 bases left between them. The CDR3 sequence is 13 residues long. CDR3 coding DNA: TGTGCCAGCAGCATAGACGGGAATCAGCCCCAGCATTTT. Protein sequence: CASSIDGNQPQHF.

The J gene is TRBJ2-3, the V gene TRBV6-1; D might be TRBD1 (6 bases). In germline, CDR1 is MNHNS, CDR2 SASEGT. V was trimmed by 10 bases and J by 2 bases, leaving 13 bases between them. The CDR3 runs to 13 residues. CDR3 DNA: TGTGCCATCCGGGACACTGACACAGATACGCAGTATTTT. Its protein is CAIRDTDTDTQYF.

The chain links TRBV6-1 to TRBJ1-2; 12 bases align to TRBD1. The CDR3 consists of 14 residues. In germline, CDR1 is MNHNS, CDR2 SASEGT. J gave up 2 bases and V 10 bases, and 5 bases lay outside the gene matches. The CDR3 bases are TGTGCCATTCGGGACAGGGGGCGCAACTATGGCTACACCTTC. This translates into CAIRDRGRNYGYTF.

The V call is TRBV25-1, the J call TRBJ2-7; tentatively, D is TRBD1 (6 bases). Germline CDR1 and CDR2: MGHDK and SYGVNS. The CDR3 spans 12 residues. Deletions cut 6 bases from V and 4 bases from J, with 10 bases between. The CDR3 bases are TGTGCCAGCAGCCAGGACAGTTACGAGCAGTACTTC. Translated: CASSQDSYEQYF.

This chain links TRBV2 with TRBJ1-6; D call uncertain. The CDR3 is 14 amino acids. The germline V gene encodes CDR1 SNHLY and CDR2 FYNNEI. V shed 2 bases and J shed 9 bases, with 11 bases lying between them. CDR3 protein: CASSETLSSSPLHF. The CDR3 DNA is TGTGCCAGCAGTGAAACTTTGTCGAGTTCACCCCTCCACTTT.

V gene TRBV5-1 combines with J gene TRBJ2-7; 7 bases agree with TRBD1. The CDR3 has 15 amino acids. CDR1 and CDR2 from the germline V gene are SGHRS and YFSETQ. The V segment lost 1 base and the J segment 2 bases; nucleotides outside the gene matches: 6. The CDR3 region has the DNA TGCGCCAGCAGCTTGACGGGACAGACTACCTACGAGCAGTACTTC. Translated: CASSLTGQTTYEQYF.

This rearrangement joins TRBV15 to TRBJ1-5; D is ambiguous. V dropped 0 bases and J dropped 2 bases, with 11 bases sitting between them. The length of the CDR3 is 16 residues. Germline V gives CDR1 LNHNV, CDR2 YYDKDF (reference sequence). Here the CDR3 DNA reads TGTGCCACCAGCAGAGATCGGCCAGAGGGCAATCAGCCCCAGCATTTT. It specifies CATSRDRPEGNQPQHF. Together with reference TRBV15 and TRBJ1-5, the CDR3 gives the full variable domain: DAMVIQNPRYQVTQFGKPVTLSCSQTLNHNVMYWYQQKSSQAPKLLFHYYDKDFNNEADTPDNFQSRRPNTSFCFLDIRSPGLGDTAMYLCATSRDRPEGNQPQHFGDGTRLSIL.

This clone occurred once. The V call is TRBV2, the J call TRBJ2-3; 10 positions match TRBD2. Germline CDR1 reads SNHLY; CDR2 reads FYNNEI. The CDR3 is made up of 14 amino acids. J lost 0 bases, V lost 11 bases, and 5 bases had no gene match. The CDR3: CAGVAGGSTDTQYF. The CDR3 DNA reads TGTGCCGGGGTAGCGGGGGGTAGCACAGATACGCAGTATTTT.

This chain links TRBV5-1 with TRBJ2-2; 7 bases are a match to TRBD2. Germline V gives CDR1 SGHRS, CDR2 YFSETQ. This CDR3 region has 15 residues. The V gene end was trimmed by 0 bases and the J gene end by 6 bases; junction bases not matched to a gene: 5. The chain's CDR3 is CASSLVGGSPGELFF. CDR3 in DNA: TGCGCCAGCAGCTTGGTCGGGGGGTCGCCCGGGGAGCTGTTTTTT.

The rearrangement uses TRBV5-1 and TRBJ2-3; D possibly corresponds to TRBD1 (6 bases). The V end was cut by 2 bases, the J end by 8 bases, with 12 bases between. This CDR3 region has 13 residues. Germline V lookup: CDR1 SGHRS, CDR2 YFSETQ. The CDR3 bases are TGCGCCAGCAGCTTTGAACAGGGACGTACGCAGTATTTT. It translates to CASSFEQGRTQYF.

The CDR3: CASRWDRSSYEQYF. Here the CDR3 DNA reads TGTGCCAGCAGATGGGACAGAAGCTCCTACGAGCAGTACTTC. The chain employs TRBV7-2 and TRBJ2-7, with 7 bases matching TRBD1. The trim removed 6 bases at V and 0 bases at J, leaving 5 bases unmatched. The germline V gene has CDR1 SGHTA and CDR2 FQGNSA. The CDR3 is 14 amino acids.

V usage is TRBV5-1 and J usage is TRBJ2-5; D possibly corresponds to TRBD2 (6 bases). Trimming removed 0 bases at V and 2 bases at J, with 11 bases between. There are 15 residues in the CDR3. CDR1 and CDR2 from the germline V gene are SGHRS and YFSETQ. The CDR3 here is CASSLGPSAQETQYF. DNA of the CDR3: TGCGCCAGCAGCTTGGGGCCTAGCGCGCAAGAGACCCAGTACTTC.

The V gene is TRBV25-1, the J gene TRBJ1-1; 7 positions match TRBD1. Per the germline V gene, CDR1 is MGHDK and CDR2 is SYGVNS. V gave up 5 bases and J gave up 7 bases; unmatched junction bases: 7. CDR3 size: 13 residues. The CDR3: CASSPSDRYEAFF. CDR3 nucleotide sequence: TGTGCCAGCAGTCCCTCGGACAGGTATGAAGCTTTCTTT. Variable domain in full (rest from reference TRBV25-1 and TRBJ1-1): EADIYQTPRYLVIGTGKKITLECSQTMGHDKMYWYQQDPGMELHLIHYSYGVNSTEKGDLSSESTVSRIRTEHFPLTLESARPSHTSQYLCASSPSDRYEAFFGQGTRLTVV.

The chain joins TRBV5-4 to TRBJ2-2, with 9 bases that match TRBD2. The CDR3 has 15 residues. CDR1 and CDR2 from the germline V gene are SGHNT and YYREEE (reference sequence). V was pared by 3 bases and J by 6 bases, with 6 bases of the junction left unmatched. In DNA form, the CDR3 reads TGTGCCAGCAGCTCAGCGGGGGGCCCGGCCGGGGAGCTGTTTTTT. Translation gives CASSSAGGPAGELFF.

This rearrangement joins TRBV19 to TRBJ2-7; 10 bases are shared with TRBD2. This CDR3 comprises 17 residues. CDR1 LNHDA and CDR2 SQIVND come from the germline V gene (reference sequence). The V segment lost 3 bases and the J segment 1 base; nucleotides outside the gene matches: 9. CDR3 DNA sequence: TGTGCCAGTAGTATCCCCCCTAGCGGGGGCCGTTCCTACGAGCAGTACTTC. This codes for CASSIPPSGGRSYEQYF.

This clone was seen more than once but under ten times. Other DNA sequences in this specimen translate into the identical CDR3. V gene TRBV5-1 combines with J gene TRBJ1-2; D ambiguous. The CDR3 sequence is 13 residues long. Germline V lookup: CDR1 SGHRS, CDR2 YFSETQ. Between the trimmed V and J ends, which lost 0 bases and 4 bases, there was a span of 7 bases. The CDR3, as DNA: TGCGCCAGCAGCTTGGGGGAGGCCTATGGCTACACCTTC. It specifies CASSLGEAYGYTF.